One and the same sample provided the 28 T cell receptor beta chains below, sequenced in a study of OX40 agonist ivuxolimab in advanced cancers. Profiled with immunoSEQ multiplex PCR; TCRdb holds only in-frame clones, not every one. The sample has tens of thousands of clones, approximately 80% seen once. The material was CD4+ or CD8+ T cells sorted from blood, obtained in a trial of the OX40 agonist ivuxolimab. The receptors come from an adult with an advanced solid tumor such as melanoma, head and neck, liver or kidney cancer.

This sequence joins TRBV27 and TRBJ1-2; D may be TRBD1 (6 bases). Trimming removed 8 bases from V and 5 bases from J, with 15 bases in between. Germline CDR1 and CDR2: MNHEY and SMNVEV (reference sequence). The CDR3 is 13 amino acids. The CDR3 region has the DNA TGTGCCAGCGGGAGGGGGGGGAGTTATGGCTACACCTTC. It yields the protein CASGRGGSYGYTF.

The table lists this clone with a count of one. V usage is TRBV25-1 and J usage is TRBJ2-1; D is ambiguous. The CDR3 contains 10 residues. Germline assignment: CDR1 MGHDK and CDR2 SYGVNS. Trimming took 4 bases from V and 10 from J, leaving 5 bases between them. CDR3 coding DNA: TGTGCCAGCAGTGCCGGGGAGCAGTTCTTC. It encodes CASSAGEQFF.

This clone was counted between two and nine times. The chain has TRBV6-1 and TRBJ1-5, with D possibly TRBD1 on 5 matching bases. Trimming took off 2 bases at V and 6 bases at J, with 14 bases between the two ends. Germline V gene data show CDR1 as MNHNS and CDR2 as SASEGT. CDR3 length: 15 amino acids. The CDR3 DNA follows: TGTGCCAGCAGTGAATGGGGGGTAGTGGGTCAGCCCCAGCATTTT. Its protein is CASSEWGVVGQPQHF.

The chain combines TRBV7-2 with TRBJ2-7; a weak D match, TRBD2 (5 bases). The germline CDR1 and CDR2 sequences are SGHTA and FQGNSA. V was cut by 2 bases and J by 1 base, with 9 bases left in between. The CDR3 covers 14 residues. CDR3 residues: CASSLKSGSYEQYF. CDR3 bases: TGTGCCAGCAGCTTAAAAAGCGGATCCTACGAGCAGTACTTC.

This clone was seen a single time. The chain recombines TRBV19 with TRBJ1-2, with D possibly TRBD1 on 6 matching bases. CDR1 is LNHDA, CDR2 SQIVND, per germline (reference sequence). The CDR3 contains 14 residues. The V end lost 7 bases, the J end lost 4 bases, and 16 bases lay between the germline ends. The CDR3 bases are TGTGCCAGTACCAAGGACAGCGTAAGCTATGGCTACACCTTC. Residues: CASTKDSVSYGYTF.

V gene TRBV29-1 combines with J gene TRBJ2-7, with D unclear. Per the germline V gene, CDR1 is SQVTM and CDR2 is ANQGSEA. This CDR3 region has 11 residues. Trimming removed 6 bases at V and 6 bases at J, with 12 bases between. CDR3: CSVAGVGEQYF. In DNA, the CDR3 is TGCAGCGTGGCAGGCGTGGGCGAGCAGTACTTC.

This chain joins TRBV15 and TRBJ2-1; unclear D gene. From germline, CDR1 is LNHNV and CDR2 YYDKDF (reference sequence). V lost 1 base, J lost 5 bases, and 6 bases lay in between. The CDR3 totals 13 residues. The DNA for the CDR3 is TGTGCCACCAGCAGAGTAGATCACAATGAGCAGTTCTTC. Protein: CATSRVDHNEQFF.

The chain carries TRBV16 and TRBJ1-3; D gene uncertain. V lost 4 bases, J lost 0 bases, and 13 bases lay in between. This CDR3 comprises 16 residues. CDR1 KGHSY and CDR2 FQNENV come from the germline V gene. The CDR3 DNA reads as TGTGCCAGCAGCCCATTCGATCAGTTCTCTGGAAACACCATATATTTT. It yields the protein CASSPFDQFSGNTIYF.

This clone showed up just once. The gene calls are TRBV19 and TRBJ1-1, with unresolved D. Germline CDR1 and CDR2: LNHDA and SQIVND (reference sequence). CDR3 size: 13 residues. V shed 7 bases and J shed 5 bases, with 14 bases lying between them. In DNA, the CDR3 is TGTGCCAGTAAGGAGAGGGAAAATACTGAAGCTTTCTTT. It yields the protein CASKERENTEAFF.

This clone has a handful of counts. At one end, the junction sequence differs from germline, possibly due to a read error. The chain is built from TRBV5-4 and TRBJ2-3, with a possible D match to TRBD1 (6 bases). The CDR3 sequence is 14 residues long. From germline, CDR1 is SGHNT and CDR2 YYREEE (reference sequence). The CDR3 DNA reads as TGCGCCAGCAGCCCCCGGGACAACACAGATACGCAGTATTTT. Its translation is CASSPRDNTDTQYF.

The gene calls are TRBV6-5 and TRBJ1-2; no clear D gene. Trimming took off 2 bases at V and 7 bases at J, with 8 bases between the two ends. This CDR3 has 12 residues. Germline-derived CDR1 and CDR2 are MNHEY and SVGAGI. CDR3 protein: CASSYAAGGYTF. The CDR3 bases are TGTGCCAGCAGTTACGCGGCCGGTGGCTACACCTTC.

V usage is TRBV10-3 and J usage is TRBJ2-7; 7 nucleotides line up with TRBD1. V shed 6 bases, J shed 3 bases, and the junction held 11 bases outside the gene matches. Germline-derived CDR1 and CDR2 are ENHRY and SYGVKD. The CDR3 is 15 residues long. The DNA of the CDR3 is TGTGCCATCAGCCGGGACAGCGGAATATTCTACGAGCAGTACTTC. Its translation is CAISRDSGIFYEQYF.

Relative to its sample, this clone is medium-sized (0.01 to 0.1%). The V gene is TRBV19, the J gene TRBJ1-2; D gene ambiguous. From germline, CDR1 is LNHDA and CDR2 SQIVND (reference sequence). V was pared by 5 bases and J by 6 bases, with 13 bases between. The CDR3 has 13 residues. For the CDR3, the DNA is TGTGCCAGTAGTTTTGGAAGGGAGGATGGCTACACCTTC. It encodes CASSFGREDGYTF.

The V and J genes are TRBV19 and TRBJ2-3; a possible D gene is TRBD1 (6 bases). This CDR3 region has 14 residues. CDR1 is LNHDA and CDR2 is SQIVND in the germline V gene (reference sequence). V dropped 6 bases and J dropped 2 bases, with 12 bases sitting between them. The CDR3 region is CASSRQEFTDTQYF. CDR3 nucleotides: TGTGCCAGTAGCAGACAGGAGTTCACAGATACGCAGTATTTT.

The J gene is TRBJ2-1, the V gene TRBV4-2, with 10 bases lining up with TRBD2. CDR1 and CDR2 from the germline V gene are LGHNA and YNFKEQ. V was clipped by 3 bases and J by 8 bases; unmatched bases: 10. The CDR3 extends over 16 amino acids. The CDR3 DNA sequence: TGTGCCAGCAGCCAGGAACTAGCGGGGTCCCTCTATGAGCAGTTCTTC. Its translation is CASSQELAGSLYEQFF.

This clone has more than one count but fewer than ten. The rearrangement joins TRBV9 to TRBJ2-2, with D uncertain. V lost 0 bases to trimming and J lost 5 bases, with 8 bases between them. Per germline, CDR1 SGDLS and CDR2 YYNGEE. The CDR3 loop spans 14 amino acids. The CDR3 bases are TGTGCCAGCAGCGTAGTTTCTGGGACCGGGGAGCTGTTTTTT. It codes for CASSVVSGTGELFF.

This clone has only one observation. Here the CDR3 reads CASSLVVTGANVLTF. CDR3 bases: TGTGCCAGCAGCTTAGTTGTCACTGGGGCCAACGTCCTGACTTTC. This sequence joins TRBV7-9 and TRBJ2-6; D not certain. Deletions cut 1 base from V and 2 bases from J, with 6 bases between. The CDR3 has 15 residues. Germline CDR1 is SEHNR and CDR2 is FQNEAQ (reference sequence).

The chain is built from TRBV25-1 and TRBJ2-3; maybe TRBD1 (5 bases). Germline lookup yields CDR1 MGHDK and CDR2 SYGVNS. The CDR3 is made up of 11 amino acids. The V and J ends lost 5 bases and 9 bases respectively, with 9 bases between them. The CDR3 DNA reads as TGTGCCAGCAGTCCGCAGGGAACGCAGTATTTT. Translating gives CASSPQGTQYF.

The V call is TRBV27, the J call TRBJ1-2; possible D gene TRBD1, 5 bases. Germline CDR1 and CDR2: MNHEY and SMNVEV (reference sequence). With 6 bases removed from V and 8 bases from J, the gap between germline ends came to 22 bases. This CDR3 spans 15 amino acids. CDR3 sequence: CASRRSLGGVIGYTF. The CDR3 nucleotides are TGTGCCAGCAGGCGGAGTTTGGGGGGAGTGATCGGCTACACCTTC.

This clone has just one count. The rearrangement uses TRBV18 and TRBJ1-2, with D hard to call. The V gene lost 8 bases and the J gene lost 4 bases, with 14 bases spanning the gap. The length of the CDR3 is 13 residues. Germline V gives CDR1 KGHSH, CDR2 LQKENI. In nucleotides, the CDR3 is TGTGCCAGCCTTCCGGATTTCGGCTATGGCTACACCTTC. Its translation: CASLPDFGYGYTF.

The chain is built from TRBV19 and TRBJ2-1; D gene uncertain. Germline V lookup: CDR1 LNHDA, CDR2 SQIVND (reference sequence). The CDR3 totals 14 residues. Trimming shortened V by 6 bases and J by 8 bases, and 17 bases separated the two germline ends. DNA for the CDR3: TGTGCCAGTAGAATGGGTAGTCTTAAGGATGAGCAGTTCTTC. Protein: CASRMGSLKDEQFF.

The chain combines TRBV18 with TRBJ2-4; the match to TRBD1 covers 9 bases. Germline-derived CDR1 and CDR2 are KGHSH and LQKENI. The CDR3 covers 14 residues. V trimming: 2 bases; J trimming: 9 bases; junction bases outside the gene matches: 5. The CDR3 reads CASSPRTGDSIQYF. CDR3 DNA sequence: TGTGCCAGCTCACCAAGGACAGGGGATTCCATTCAGTACTTC.

The CDR3 loop is CASSGVGEGGYTF. CDR3 nucleotide sequence: TGTGCCAGTAGTGGTGTGGGGGAAGGCGGCTACACCTTC. V gene TRBV19 combines with J gene TRBJ1-2; TRBD1 is a possible D gene (5 bases). Germline CDR1 reads LNHDA; CDR2 reads SQIVND (reference sequence). This CDR3 has 13 amino acids. Deletions cut 5 bases from V and 8 bases from J, with 15 bases between.

The CDR3 spells CASSFLYEQYF. CDR3 DNA sequence: TGTGCCAGCAGTTTCCTTTACGAGCAGTACTTC. This chain connects TRBV27 to TRBJ2-7; D call uncertain. This CDR3 has 11 amino acids. Germline assignment: CDR1 MNHEY and CDR2 SMNVEV (reference sequence). V gave up 3 bases and J gave up 4 bases, with 4 bases separating them.

V is TRBV11-2 and J is TRBJ2-7, with 10 positions matching TRBD2. V shed 1 base, J shed 6 bases, and the junction held 9 bases outside the gene matches. The CDR3 is made up of 16 amino acids. Germline CDR1 reads SGHAT; CDR2 reads FQNNGV. CDR3 in amino acids: CASSLGPSGRVSEQYF. CDR3 bases: TGTGCCAGCAGCTTAGGTCCTAGCGGGAGAGTGAGCGAGCAGTACTTC.

The V call is TRBV4-3, the J call TRBJ2-1; D is perhaps TRBD2 (7 bases). Germline values: CDR1 LGHNA, CDR2 YSLEER. V was clipped by 0 bases and J by 4 bases, with 16 bases between them. The CDR3 covers 17 residues. The CDR3 sequence: CASSQEATRGGYNEQFF. The CDR3 DNA reads as TGCGCCAGCAGCCAAGAGGCGACCAGGGGAGGGTACAATGAGCAGTTCTTC.

To note about this clone: Other nucleotide sequences from this sample produce the same CDR3. This chain links TRBV7-3 with TRBJ1-1; D is unresolved. CDR1 and CDR2 (germline): SGHTA, FQGTGA. V lost 4 bases to trimming and J lost 0 bases, with 12 bases between them. The length of the CDR3 is 15 residues. DNA of the CDR3: TGTGCCAGCAGCTCCTACCGTACGATGAACACTGAAGCTTTCTTT. Protein sequence: CASSSYRTMNTEAFF.

The chain links TRBV28 to TRBJ1-4; 7 bases map to TRBD1. The length of the CDR3 is 14 residues. CDR1 is MDHEN, CDR2 SYDVKM, per germline. The V and J ends lost 2 bases and 6 bases, in that order; junction bases with no gene match: 3. CDR3 residues: CASSLTGEYEKLFF. CDR3 in DNA: TGTGCCAGCAGTTTAACAGGGGAATATGAAAAACTGTTTTTT.